The T cell receptor beta chain described here comes from a study of CXCR3-negative and CXCR3-positive naive CD8 T cells. The authors made the TRB cDNA libraries by 5' RACE using UMI labels. TCRdb reprocessed the 5' RACE reads and keeps a single row for each CDR3 protein, giving no DNA. Across tens of thousands of distinct CDR3 sequences, the top ten clones capture 23% of the sample. Notes on the study in general: Because surface CD5 did not distinguish the naive subsets, TCR strength was inferred from TRB CDR3 properties. PBMCs showed partially decreased CXCR3 expression after cryopreservation, and most assays used fresh PBMCs.

Researchers sorted around 300,000 cells of each CD8+ T cell subset in triplicate. Comments on this clonotype: Its antigen is undetermined.

The CDR3 spans 15 residues. The germline CDR1 and CDR2 sequences are DFQATT and SNEGSKA (reference sequence). The material sequenced was memory CD8+ T cells from blood. The source is a human donor in good health. Some clones in this sample may be carry-over from other donors' samples. This rearrangement joins TRBV20-1 to TRBJ2-3; TCRdb's assignment of TRBD2 cannot be checked, as there is no DNA. This CDR3 is CSARLAGDSTDTQYF.